The 21 T cell receptor beta chains presented below share a single source sample, sequenced in a study of Ad26.COV2.S vaccination and SARS-CoV-2 variants. The treatment denotes: about 20 received Ad26.COV2.S at low or high dose, single or two shots; several received placebo; per-sample allocation not given. All samples were drawn on day 63, counting from the first vaccine or placebo injection. Method: immunoSEQ multiplex PCR; TCRdb's copy keeps in-frame clones and lacks some. The data show about 370,000 clones, around 89% seen once. Sequenced material: peripheral blood, taken in a trial of Ad26.COV2.S vaccine versus placebo. Receptor source: a person aged 18-60 years who received the Ad26.COV2.S COVID-19 vaccine or a placebo.

The chain links TRBV18 to TRBJ2-7; 7 bases align to TRBD1. This CDR3 spans 14 amino acids. Germline V gene lookup returns CDR1 KGHSH and CDR2 LQKENI. V shed 4 bases, J shed 1 base, and the junction held 4 bases outside the gene matches. CDR3 DNA: TGTGCCAGCTCACGAGGGACAGCGTCCTACGAGCAGTACTTC. It is translated as CASSRGTASYEQYF.

Points on this clone: Other DNA sequences from this sample encode an identical CDR3 as well. The chain combines TRBV5-4 with TRBJ2-7; D unclear. Trimming shortened V by 0 bases and J by 6 bases, and 4 bases separated the two germline ends. Germline V gives CDR1 SGHNT, CDR2 YYREEE (reference sequence). This CDR3 region has 11 residues. CDR3 sequence reads: CASSLASEQYF. The CDR3 bases are TGTGCCAGCAGCTTGGCCAGCGAGCAGTACTTC.

Only a few counts were recorded for this clone. The chain recombines TRBV7-9 with TRBJ2-1; tentatively, D is TRBD1 (7 bases). V was clipped by 4 bases and J by 3 bases, with 13 bases between them. The CDR3 loop spans 15 amino acids. Germline assignment: CDR1 SEHNR and CDR2 FQNEAQ (reference sequence). CDR3 amino acids: CASSSRGDFYNEQFF. CDR3 bases: TGTGCCAGCAGCTCCAGGGGGGACTTCTACAATGAGCAGTTCTTC.

The J gene is TRBJ2-5, the V gene TRBV5-1, with TRBD1 as a possible D gene (6 bases). V lost 2 bases and J lost 2, with 13 bases in between. Germline CDR1 is SGHRS and CDR2 is YFSETQ. The CDR3 has 15 residues. Here the CDR3 DNA reads TGCGCCAGCAGCTTAGGGGGTAAGCGGCAAGAGACCCAGTACTTC. It encodes CASSLGGKRQETQYF.

The chain links TRBV6-5 to TRBJ1-6; TRBD1 might be the D (5 bases). The CDR3 is 14 residues long. Trimming cost V 4 bases and J 7 bases, with 11 bases left between them. Germline V gene data show CDR1 as MNHEY and CDR2 as SVGAGI. Written as DNA, the CDR3 is TGTGCCAGCAGTTCGGGACCCGTCAATTCACCCCTCCACTTT. Amino acids: CASSSGPVNSPLHF.

The chain links TRBV11-2 to TRBJ2-5, with a weak D call TRBD2 (6 bases). The CDR3 contains 14 residues. Germline CDR1 SGHAT, CDR2 FQNNGV. Trimming took 1 base from V and 5 from J, leaving 11 bases between them. This CDR3 is CASSLGGAGETQYF. The CDR3 bases are TGTGCCAGCAGCTTAGGGGGCGCGGGGGAGACCCAGTACTTC.

This clone has only one observation. The gene calls are TRBV4-2 and TRBJ1-3; weak D call: TRBD1 (5 bases). The CDR3 is made up of 16 amino acids. The V end lost 1 base, the J end lost 0 bases, and 10 bases lay between the germline ends. Germline V gene lookup returns CDR1 LGHNA and CDR2 YNFKEQ. CDR3 DNA: TGTGCCAGCAGCCAAGTTCAGGGTCGCTCTGGAAACACCATATATTTT. It encodes CASSQVQGRSGNTIYF.

The chain has TRBV19 and TRBJ2-2; no definite D call. V was cut by 4 bases and J by 5 bases, with 5 bases left in between. Germline V gives CDR1 LNHDA, CDR2 SQIVND (reference sequence). The CDR3 runs to 12 residues. The CDR3 DNA reads TGTGCCAGTAGTACCCTAACCGGGGAGCTGTTTTTT. Translated: CASSTLTGELFF.

The chain has TRBV5-1 and TRBJ1-2, with D possibly matching TRBD1 (5 bases). The CDR3 is 15 amino acids. The V gene's germline CDR1 is SGHRS and CDR2 YFSETQ. Deletions cut 4 bases from V and 3 bases from J, with 16 bases between. The CDR3 DNA reads TGCGCCAGCAGCCCAGAGGGGAGGGCTCACTATGGCTACACCTTC. Protein sequence: CASSPEGRAHYGYTF. Full variable domain (missing parts from reference TRBV5-1 and TRBJ1-2): KAGVTQTPRYLIKTRGQQVTLSCSPISGHRSVSWYQQTPGQGLQFLFEYFSETQRNKGNFPGRFSGRQFSNSRSEMNVSTLELGDSALYLCASSPEGRAHYGYTFGSGTRLTVV.

The genes are TRBV2 and TRBJ2-2; 11 bases agree with TRBD2. Germline values: CDR1 SNHLY, CDR2 FYNNEI. J gave up 0 bases and V 3 bases, and 21 bases lay outside the gene matches. This CDR3 has 23 residues. Here the CDR3 reads CASSDTFRGLWGSGRANTGELFF. The DNA of the CDR3 is TGTGCCAGCAGTGATACGTTCCGTGGGCTCTGGGGTAGCGGGAGGGCGAACACCGGGGAGCTGTTTTTT.

J is TRBJ1-1 and V is TRBV7-9; TRBD1 agrees at 7 bases. The CDR3 runs 17 residues. The V gene's germline CDR1 is SEHNR and CDR2 FQNEAQ (reference sequence). V was clipped by 5 bases and J by 3 bases; unmatched bases: 15. In DNA, the CDR3 is TGTGCCAGCAGCCCCAGGGGGTTGGGGGTCGGTGACACTGAAGCTTTCTTT. Translating gives CASSPRGLGVGDTEAFF.

This clone was seen a handful of times. Other nucleotide sequences in the sample specify the same CDR3. The chain couples TRBV30 to TRBJ1-1; D is unresolved. CDR1 is GTSNPN, CDR2 SVGIG, per germline (reference sequence). This CDR3 contains 11 residues. The V end was cut by 3 bases, the J end by 3 bases, with 5 bases between. For the CDR3, the DNA is TGTGCCTGGAGGTCTGACACTGAAGCTTTCTTT. Translation gives CAWRSDTEAFF.

The chain has TRBV5-4 and TRBJ1-1; 7 nucleotides match TRBD1. The length of the CDR3 is 16 residues. CDR1 is SGHNT and CDR2 is YYREEE in the germline V gene (reference sequence). V lost 0 bases to trimming and J lost 1 base; unmatched junction nucleotides: 6. The CDR3 bases are TGTGCCAGCAGCTTGGGGACAGGTCTAGGGAACACTGAAGCTTTCTTT. Encoded protein: CASSLGTGLGNTEAFF. Full variable domain (missing parts from reference TRBV5-4 and TRBJ1-1): ETGVTQSPTHLIKTRGQQVTLRCSSQSGHNTVSWYQQALGQGPQFIFQYYREEENGRGNFPPRFSGLQFPNYSSELNVNALELDDSALYLCASSLGTGLGNTEAFFGQGTRLTVV.

This chain uses TRBV7-9 with TRBJ2-3, with D maybe TRBD1 (7 bases). Between the trimmed V and J ends, which lost 8 bases and 0 bases, there was a span of 21 bases. The CDR3 sequence is 17 residues long. Per germline, CDR1 SEHNR and CDR2 FQNEAQ (reference sequence). The CDR3 region has the DNA TGTGCCAGCCTCCCAGGGGGGAGTTATTATAGCACAGATACGCAGTATTTT. This translates into CASLPGGSYYSTDTQYF.

V and J are TRBV19 and TRBJ2-3; the D gene is possibly TRBD1 (6 bases). CDR3 length: 15 residues. V dropped 5 bases and J dropped 0 bases, with 12 bases sitting between them. Germline V lookup: CDR1 LNHDA, CDR2 SQIVND (reference sequence). The CDR3 here is CASSVQGPSTDTQYF. In DNA form, the CDR3 reads TGTGCCAGTAGTGTACAGGGACCTAGCACAGATACGCAGTATTTT.

In its sample, this clone was seen a few times. This chain joins TRBV4-3 and TRBJ1-2; D perhaps matches TRBD1 (5 bases). The germline V gene has CDR1 LGHNA and CDR2 YSLEER. V was trimmed by 1 base and J by 0 bases, leaving 15 bases between them. This CDR3 spans 17 amino acids. CDR3 in amino acids: CASSQVVGRGANYGYTF. The CDR3, as DNA: TGCGCCAGCAGCCAAGTCGTTGGCCGGGGGGCTAACTATGGCTACACCTTC.

This clone was seen just once. V is TRBV5-1 and J is TRBJ2-3, with D hard to call. The CDR3 has 14 amino acids. Germline V gene data show CDR1 as SGHRS and CDR2 as YFSETQ. V was clipped by 0 bases and J by 2 bases, with 7 bases between them. The CDR3: CASSLGYPTDTQYF. CDR3 DNA sequence: TGCGCCAGCAGCTTGGGTTACCCCACAGATACGCAGTATTTT.

This sequence joins TRBV5-1 and TRBJ1-4; TRBD1 might be the D (6 bases). Germline-derived CDR1 and CDR2 are SGHRS and YFSETQ. Trimming took 1 base from V and 8 from J, leaving 15 bases between them. The CDR3 length is 15 residues. This CDR3 reads CASSLIGTPAEKLFF. CDR3 coding DNA: TGCGCCAGCAGCTTGATCGGGACACCGGCGGAAAAACTGTTTTTT. The whole variable domain, filled in from reference TRBV5-1 and TRBJ1-4, reads KAGVTQTPRYLIKTRGQQVTLSCSPISGHRSVSWYQQTPGQGLQFLFEYFSETQRNKGNFPGRFSGRQFSNSRSEMNVSTLELGDSALYLCASSLIGTPAEKLFFGSGTQLSVL.

The gene calls are TRBV12-3 or TRBV12-4 and TRBJ1-2, with a weak D call TRBD1 (6 bases). V lost 5 bases to trimming and J lost 4 bases, with 11 bases between them. The CDR3 contains 13 residues. For the CDR3, the DNA is TGTGCCAGCAGTCAGACAGGTAGCTATGGCTACACCTTC. It encodes CASSQTGSYGYTF.

As to this clone: Other nucleotide sequences in the sample specify the same CDR3. The rearrangement uses TRBV5-1 and TRBJ1-1; 7 bases agree with TRBD1. The J segment lost 1 base and the V segment lost 2 bases, leaving 2 bases of the junction unmatched. The CDR3 runs to 14 residues. CDR1 and CDR2 from the germline V gene are SGHRS and YFSETQ. The CDR3 nucleotides are TGCGCCAGCAGCTTACGGACAGGGAACACTGAAGCTTTCTTT. Translation gives CASSLRTGNTEAFF.

This chain links TRBV7-8 with TRBJ1-5; 11 bases fit TRBD1. Germline CDR1 and CDR2: SGHVS and FQNEAQ. The CDR3 has 14 residues. With 3 bases clipped from V and 9 bases from J, the junction kept 4 bases outside the gene matches. This chain's CDR3 is CASSLSGQGGPQHF. In nucleotides, the CDR3 is TGTGCCAGCAGCTTGTCGGGACAGGGGGGGCCCCAGCATTTT.